The source of this TCR beta chain is a study of tumor and adjacent non-tumor tissue in lung cancer. Study in general: Aged about 31 to 80 years, patients included approximately 11 men and 4 to 6 women with stage I to III disease. General study points: In normal lung, the top 100 clones were significantly more dominant than in tumor.

Note on this clonotype: Its antigen remains unknown. Sequence at one end of the junction differs from germline and may be a read error.

CDR3 length: 13 residues. Germline CDR1 DFQATT, CDR2 SNEGSKA (reference sequence). A modified ARM-PCR protocol with three rounds of nested PCR amplified TCRbeta. MiXCR, run by TCRdb on the multiplex PCR reads, gives a single entry per CDR3 protein. This sample has about 80,000 distinct CDR3 sequences, with approximately 80% found just once. No cell sorting was done before RNA was extracted from the tissue. The normal lung tissue was taken more than 3 cm from the tumor edge. Input material: distant non-tumor lung tissue. This clonotype was sampled from a man in his 60s with non-small cell lung cancer. V gene TRBV20-1 combines with J gene TRBJ1-2; D might be TRBD1 (5 bases). DNA for the CDR3: TGCATTGCTGCCCTAGGGACTACTGTTGGCTACACATTC. Amino acid sequence: CIAALGTTVGYTF.